This TCR beta chain was obtained from a study of T cells in Graves' hyperthyroidism and ophthalmopathy. Amplified TCR beta CDR3 regions derived from RNA transcripts. Using the HTBI primer set, a first-round RT-PCR was run on the TCR CDR3. TCRdb itself ran the multiplex PCR reads through MiXCR, one entry per CDR3 protein. The sample holds approximately 620,000 distinct CDR3 sequences, approximately 13% seen once. This CDR3 spans 19 amino acids. CDR1 is LNHDA and CDR2 is SQIVND in the germline V gene (reference sequence). Trimming at V came to 7 bases and at J to 0 bases, leaving 13 bases not matched to a gene.

This receptor was obtained from a woman younger than 45 with Graves' hyperthyroidism that later progressed to Graves' ophthalmopathy. This chain links TRBV19 with TRBJ2-1, with 12 bases matching TRBD2. The specimen was blood. The chain's CDR3 is CASKGMGLAGGSSYNEQFF. CDR3 DNA sequence: TGTGCCAGTAAAGGAATGGGGCTAGCGGGAGGGAGCTCCTACAATGAGCAGTTCTTC.